This is a list of T cell receptor beta chains from one sample in a study of cytomegalovirus exposure and HLA in healthy donors. The method was immunoSEQ multiplex PCR; TCRdb's version includes in-frame clones alone and lacks a portion of them. The sample includes roughly 160,000 clones, roughly 82% seen only once; the top ten take around 10%. Specimen: PBMCs. Source of these receptors: a man between 50 and 59 years old in good health and CMV-seropositive. Each CDR3 is given with its conserved first and last residue. D genes are given only for firm matches. Rows give clone size only sometimes, using once, few, many, or a class for an expanded clone.

TRBV28,TRBD2,-,TRBJ2-3,TGTGCCAGCAGTCTCCCCCCCGGGACTAACCCAGATACGCAGTATTTT,CASSLPPGTNPDTQYF
TRBV27,-,-,TRBJ2-2,TGTGCCAGCAGTTCGCGCGGGGCCGGGGAGCTGTTTTTT,CASSSRGAGELFF
TRBV28,TRBD1,-,TRBJ2-2,TGTGCCAGCAGCCTGACAGGGGTGGCCGGGGAGCTGTTTTTT,CASSLTGVAGELFF
TRBV5-1,TRBD2,-,TRBJ2-2,TGCGCCAGCAGCATCGGGACTAGCGGGGGGGTACCCGACGACACCGGGGAGCTGTTTTTT,CASSIGTSGGVPDDTGELFF
TRBV11-3,-,few,TRBJ2-1,TGTGCCAGCAGCCCCCGGGAAACCAATGAGCAGTTCTTC,CASSPRETNEQFF
TRBV5-6,TRBD2,-,TRBJ2-1,TGTGCCAGCAGCCGCACTAGCGCATACTACAATGAGCAGTTCTTC,CASSRTSAYYNEQFF
TRBV9,-,-,TRBJ1-4,TGTGCCAGCAGCGTCCGGGGGGGGACTAATGAAAAACTGTTTTTT,CASSVRGGTNEKLFF
TRBV29-1,-,-,TRBJ1-5,TGCAGCGTTGCGGGGGGCGGGAAGATATCAAGCAATCAGCCCCAGCATTTT,CSVAGGGKISSNQPQHF
TRBV2,-,-,TRBJ1-2,TGTGCCAGCAGTGAAGGGAAGGGGAACTATGGCTACACCTTC,CASSEGKGNYGYTF
TRBV5-1,TRBD2,-,TRBJ2-7,TGCGCCAGCAGCTTGGTGGTACTAGCGGGGGGACCAAATTCCTACGAGCAGTACTTC,CASSLVVLAGGPNSYEQYF
TRBV5-1,-,-,TRBJ2-7,TGCGCCAGCAGCTGGGGGGACGGGAAGACCTACGAGCAGTACTTC,CASSWGDGKTYEQYF
TRBV19,TRBD2,-,TRBJ2-7,TGTGCCAGTAATACCGGGACTAGCGGCTACGAGCAGTACTTC,CASNTGTSGYEQYF
TRBV27,-,-,TRBJ2-3,TGTGCCAGCCGACAGACAGGCGGCACAGATACGCAGTATTTT,CASRQTGGTDTQYF
TRBV9,-,-,TRBJ1-1,TGTGCCAGCAGCGTAGGAGGGATTGGAGCTGAAGCTTTCTTT,CASSVGGIGAEAFF
TRBV5-1,TRBD1,-,TRBJ1-2,TGCGCCAGCAGCACCCCACAGGGGGCCGAAACAGGTGGCTACACCTTC,CASSTPQGAETGGYTF
TRBV7-2,TRBD2,-,TRBJ2-3,TGTGCCAGCAGCTCCGTAGCGGGATTCACAGATACGCAGTATTTT,CASSSVAGFTDTQYF
TRBV19,TRBD2,-,TRBJ2-3,TGTGCCAGTAGTCCCGGACTTGCGGGGGGGCCCCGTGCAGATACGCAGTATTTT,CASSPGLAGGPRADTQYF
TRBV19,-,-,TRBJ2-7,TGTGCCAGTAGTATATCGACTGACTCCTACGAGCAGTACTTC,CASSISTDSYEQYF
TRBV7-2,-,-,TRBJ1-1,TGTGCCAGCAGCTTAGCGTCCGGTTATGAAGCTTTCTTT,CASSLASGYEAFF
TRBV7-2,-,-,TRBJ2-7,TGTGCCAGCAGCCCGGTGGGGCGTTTCTCCTACGAGCAGTACTTC,CASSPVGRFSYEQYF
TRBV19,-,-,TRBJ1-2,TGTGCCAGTAGTAACCTCGTGGCCGCAAACTATGGCTACACCTTC,CASSNLVAANYGYTF
TRBV30,-,-,TRBJ1-2,TGTGCCTGGGACGGGGTTTACTATGGCTACACCTTC,CAWDGVYYGYTF
TRBV6-6,-,-,TRBJ2-6,TGTGCCAGCAGTACCCAAAGCGGTAATTGGGCCAACGGCCTGACTTTC,CASSTQSGNWANGLTF
TRBV5-5,TRBD2,once,TRBJ2-1,TGTGCCAGCAGCTTCTCAGCGGGACGTTACAATGAGCAGTTCTTC,CASSFSAGRYNEQFF
TRBV4-1,TRBD2,-,TRBJ2-7,TGCGCCAGCAGCCGCCAGCTCGGGAGGGGGGACTACGAGCAGTACTTC,CASSRQLGRGDYEQYF